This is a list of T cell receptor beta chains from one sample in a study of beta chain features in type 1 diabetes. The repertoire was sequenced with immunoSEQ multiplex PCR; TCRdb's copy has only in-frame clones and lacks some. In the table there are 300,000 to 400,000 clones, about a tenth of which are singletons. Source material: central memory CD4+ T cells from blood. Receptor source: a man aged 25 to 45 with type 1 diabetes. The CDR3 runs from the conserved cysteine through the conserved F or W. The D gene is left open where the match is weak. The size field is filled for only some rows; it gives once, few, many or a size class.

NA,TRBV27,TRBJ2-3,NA,TGTGCCAGCAGTTTTGAACTATCTAGCACAGATACGCAGTATTTT,CASSFELSSTDTQYF
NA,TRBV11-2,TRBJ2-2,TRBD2,TGTGCCAGCAGCCGGGGACTAGCTCCGGGGGAGCTGTTTTTT,CASSRGLAPGELFF
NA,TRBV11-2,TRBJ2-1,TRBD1,TGTGCCAGCAGCCCGGGACAGGAACGTAATGAGCAGTTCTTC,CASSPGQERNEQFF
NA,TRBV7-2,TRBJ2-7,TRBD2,TGTGCCAGCAGCTTATCGTACGGGGGGGCCGGAGGCGAGCAGTACTTC,CASSLSYGGAGGEQYF
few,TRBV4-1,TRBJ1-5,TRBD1,TGCGCCAGCAGCCAAGACACGGCAGGGGGCAGGCTGGCCCAGCATTTT,CASSQDTAGGRLAQHF
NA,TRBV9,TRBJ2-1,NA,TGTGCCAGCAGCGTAGGCTGGGCCGCCTCCTACAATGAGCAGTTCTTC,CASSVGWAASYNEQFF
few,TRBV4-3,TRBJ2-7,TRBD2,TGCGCCAGCAGCCAAGGGACTAGCGGGGGCTACGAGCAGTACTTC,CASSQGTSGGYEQYF
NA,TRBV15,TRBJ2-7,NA,TGTGCCACCAGCAGAGATCAGGGGAGGTACGAGCAGTACTTC,CATSRDQGRYEQYF
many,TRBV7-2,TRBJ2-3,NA,TGTGCCAGCAGCTTAGGGGTAGATACGCAGTATTTT,CASSLGVDTQYF
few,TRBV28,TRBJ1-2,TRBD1,TGTGCCAGCAGGGGGGACAGGGCACATGGCTACACCTTC,CASRGDRAHGYTF
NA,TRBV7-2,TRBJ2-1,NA,TGTGCCAGCAGCTTCGCGGTTAATGAGCAGTTCTTC,CASSFAVNEQFF
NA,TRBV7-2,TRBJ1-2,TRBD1,TGTGCCAGCAGCCCCCAGGGGGCGGGGGGCTACACCTTC,CASSPQGAGGYTF
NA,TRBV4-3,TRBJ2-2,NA,TGCGCCAGCAGCCAAGAATTGAGTGCGAACACCGGGGAGCTGTTTTTT,CASSQELSANTGELFF
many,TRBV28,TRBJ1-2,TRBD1,TGTGCCAGCAATTTAGTGGTTGACAGGGGGCATGGCTACACCTTC,CASNLVVDRGHGYTF
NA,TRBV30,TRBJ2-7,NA,TGTGCCTGGAGTGTGGGAAGGGTGAGCTCCTACGAGCAGTACTTC,CAWSVGRVSSYEQYF
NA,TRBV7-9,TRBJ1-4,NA,TGTGCCAGCAGCTTAGATGGGGGGAAAAAACTGTTTTTT,CASSLDGGKKLFF
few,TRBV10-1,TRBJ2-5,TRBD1,TGCGCCAGCAGTGAGTCTACAGGGGGCATGGAGACCCAGTACTTC,CASSESTGGMETQYF
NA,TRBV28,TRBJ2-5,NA,TGTGCCAGCAGTTTATATGGTGGGCTAGGGGCCCAGTACTTC,CASSLYGGLGAQYF
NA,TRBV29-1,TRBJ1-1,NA,TGCAGCGTTACCCAGGGGCGATACACTGAAGCTTTCTTT,CSVTQGRYTEAFF
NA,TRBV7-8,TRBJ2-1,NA,TGTGCCAGCAGCTTAGAACGGGGATGGGATGAGCAGTTCTTC,CASSLERGWDEQFF
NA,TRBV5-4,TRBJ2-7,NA,TGTGCCAGCAGCTTGGATCTGTACTCCTACGAGCAGTACTTC,CASSLDLYSYEQYF
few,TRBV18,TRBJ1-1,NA,TGTGCCAGCTCATCTCGACAGTCGGAAGCTTTCTTT,CASSSRQSEAFF
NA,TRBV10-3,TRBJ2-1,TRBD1,TGTGCCATCAGTGATCCGGACAGGGGCGGTGAGCAGTTCTTC,CAISDPDRGGEQFF
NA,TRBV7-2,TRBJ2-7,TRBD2,TGTGCCAGCAGTAGCGGGGGCCACGAGCAGTACTTC,CASSSGGHEQYF
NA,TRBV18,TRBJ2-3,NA,TGTGCCAGCTCACCACCGGGGGGAGGAGATACGCAGTATTTT,CASSPPGGGDTQYF
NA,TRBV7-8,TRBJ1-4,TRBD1,TGTGCCAGCAGCAGCGGGACAGGAAAAAATGAAAAACTGTTTTTT,CASSSGTGKNEKLFF
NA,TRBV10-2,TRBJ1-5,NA,TGCGCCAGCAGTGAGGGCGAGGAGAGACCCCAGCATTTT,CASSEGEERPQHF
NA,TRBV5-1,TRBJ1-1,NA,TGCGCCAGCAGCTTAGATAATCAGAACACTGAAGCTTTCTTT,CASSLDNQNTEAFF
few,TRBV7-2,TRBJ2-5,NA,TGTGCCAGCAGCTTGGACCGGGGGCGGGAGACCCAGTACTTC,CASSLDRGRETQYF
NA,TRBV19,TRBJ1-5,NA,TGTGCCACCGGATGGGGGGGGGATCAGCCCCAGCATTTT,CATGWGGDQPQHF
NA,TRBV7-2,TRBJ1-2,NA,TGTGCCAGCAGCTTAGGGCTCGCTGCGGGCGAAGGCTACACCTTC,CASSLGLAAGEGYTF
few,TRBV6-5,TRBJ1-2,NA,TGTGCCAGCAGAAAAGACAATAACTATGGCTACACCTTC,CASRKDNNYGYTF
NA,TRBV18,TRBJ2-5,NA,TGTGCCAGCTCACCACCGTCCGTCCAAGAGACCCAGTACTTC,CASSPPSVQETQYF
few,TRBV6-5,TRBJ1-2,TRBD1,TGTGCCAGCAGTTACGCCGGGACAGGCGTATATGGCTACACCTTC,CASSYAGTGVYGYTF
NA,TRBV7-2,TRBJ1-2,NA,TGTGCCAGCAGCTCAAACAGGGCCTCCAACTATGGCTACACCTTC,CASSSNRASNYGYTF
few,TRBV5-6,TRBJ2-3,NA,TGTGCCAGCAGCCCATATACAGAATCCCACACAGATACGCAGTATTTT,CASSPYTESHTDTQYF
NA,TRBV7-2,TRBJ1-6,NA,TGTGCCAGCACCCTTCAGACTGGGCCTAATTCACCCCTCCACTTT,CASTLQTGPNSPLHF
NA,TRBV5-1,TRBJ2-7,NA,TGCGCCAGCAGCTTGGATGTACATGGCGGGGTTTGGTACGAGCAGTACTTC,CASSLDVHGGVWYEQYF
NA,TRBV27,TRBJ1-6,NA,TGTGCCAGCTCCCAGGCGGTCTATAATTCACCCCTCCACTTT,CASSQAVYNSPLHF
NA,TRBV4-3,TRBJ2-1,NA,TGCGCCAGCAGCCAAACCCGGGTCTCCTACAATGAGCAGTTCTTC,CASSQTRVSYNEQFF
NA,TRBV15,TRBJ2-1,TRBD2,TGTGCCACCAGCAGAGGGTGGACTAGCGGGTCCAATGAGCAGTTCTTC,CATSRGWTSGSNEQFF
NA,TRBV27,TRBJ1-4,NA,TGTGCCAGCAGTTTAAAGGGGGGGACAATTAATGAAAAACTGTTTTTT,CASSLKGGTINEKLFF
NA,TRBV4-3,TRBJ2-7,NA,TGCGCCAGCAGCCAAGAAAAGTTGCCGACCTACGAGCAGTACTTC,CASSQEKLPTYEQYF
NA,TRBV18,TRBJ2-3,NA,TGTGCCAGCTCACCGAGTGTGAGGAACACAGATACGCAGTATTTT,CASSPSVRNTDTQYF
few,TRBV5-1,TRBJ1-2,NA,TGCGCCAGCAGCTTGGATAGGGACTATGGCTACACCTTC,CASSLDRDYGYTF
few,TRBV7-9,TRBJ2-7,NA,TGTGCCAGCAGCCTCCGTGGGGGGTACGAGCAGTACTTC,CASSLRGGYEQYF
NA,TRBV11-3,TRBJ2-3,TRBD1,TGTGCCAGCAGCTTAGGGGACAGGCTCAGAGGCACAGATACGCAGTATTTT,CASSLGDRLRGTDTQYF
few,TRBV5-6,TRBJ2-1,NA,TGTGCCAGCAGCTTGAGGGCGGGGGCCGCTAGTGAGCAGTTCTTC,CASSLRAGAASEQFF